The clone carrying this TCR beta chain was counted ten times or more. These data originate in a study of beta chain features in type 1 diabetes. Investigators reverse transcribed all isolated RNA, so they sequenced expressed TCRB transcripts. Libraries were prepared by immunoSEQ multiplex PCR; TCRdb keeps only in-frame clonotypes and omits some of them. The sample includes about 360,000 clones, roughly 12% of them seen just once. Trimming cost V 2 bases and J 15 bases, with 17 bases left between them. This CDR3 contains 13 residues. The TCR sequence derives from a man younger than 35 in good health. Material for sequencing was naive CD4+ T cells from blood. The chain combines TRBV23-1 with TRBJ2-1; no definite D call. TRBV23-1 is reported as an ORF; its role is uncertain. CDR3 region: CASSQIDRRRLFF. CDR3 nucleotides: TGCGCCAGCAGTCAAATAGATCGACGACGACTGTTCTTC.